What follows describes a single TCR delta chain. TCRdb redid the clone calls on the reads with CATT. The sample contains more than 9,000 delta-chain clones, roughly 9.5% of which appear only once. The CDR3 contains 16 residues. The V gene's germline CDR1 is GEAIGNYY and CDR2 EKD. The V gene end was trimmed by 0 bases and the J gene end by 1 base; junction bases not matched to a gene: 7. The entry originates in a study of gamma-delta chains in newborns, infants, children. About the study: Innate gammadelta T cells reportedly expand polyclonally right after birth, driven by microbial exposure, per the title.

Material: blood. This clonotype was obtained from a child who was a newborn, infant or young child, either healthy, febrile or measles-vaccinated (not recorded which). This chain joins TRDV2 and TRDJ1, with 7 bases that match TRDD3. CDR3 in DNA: TGTGCCTGTGACACCGTGGGTGGGATACCCACCGATAAACTCATCTTT. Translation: CACDTVGGIPTDKLIF.